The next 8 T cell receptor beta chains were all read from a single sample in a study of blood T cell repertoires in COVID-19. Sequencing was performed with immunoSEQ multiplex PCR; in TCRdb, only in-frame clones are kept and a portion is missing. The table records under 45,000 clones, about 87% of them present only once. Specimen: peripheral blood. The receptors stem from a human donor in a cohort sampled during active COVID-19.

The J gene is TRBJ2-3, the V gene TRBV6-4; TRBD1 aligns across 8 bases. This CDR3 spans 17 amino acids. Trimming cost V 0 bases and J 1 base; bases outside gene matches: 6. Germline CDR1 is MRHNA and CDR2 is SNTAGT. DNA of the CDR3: TGTGCCAGCAGTGACTCACGGGCGACAGGGGGCACAGATACGCAGTATTTT. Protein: CASSDSRATGGTDTQYF.

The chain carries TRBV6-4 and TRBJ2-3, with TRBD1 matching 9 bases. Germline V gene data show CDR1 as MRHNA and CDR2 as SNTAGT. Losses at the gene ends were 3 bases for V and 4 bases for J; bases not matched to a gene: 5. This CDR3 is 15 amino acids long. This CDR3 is CASSERTGEADTQYF. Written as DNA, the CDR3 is TGTGCCAGCAGTGAGAGGACAGGGGAGGCAGATACGCAGTATTTT.

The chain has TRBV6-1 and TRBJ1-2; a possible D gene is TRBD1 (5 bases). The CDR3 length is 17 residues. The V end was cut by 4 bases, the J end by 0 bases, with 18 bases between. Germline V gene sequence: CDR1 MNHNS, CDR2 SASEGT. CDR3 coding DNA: TGTGCCAGCAGTGCATATCCCGGGGGAACAGCTAACTATGGCTACACCTTC. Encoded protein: CASSAYPGGTANYGYTF.

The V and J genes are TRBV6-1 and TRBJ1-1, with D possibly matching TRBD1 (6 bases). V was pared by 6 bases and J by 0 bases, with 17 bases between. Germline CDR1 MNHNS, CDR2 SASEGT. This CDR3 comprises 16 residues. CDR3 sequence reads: CASSEHQGTLNTEAFF. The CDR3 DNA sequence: TGTGCCAGCAGCGAACATCAGGGGACGCTGAACACTGAAGCTTTCTTT.

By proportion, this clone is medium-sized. The CDR3 here is CASSPQLAIAGELFF. The CDR3 DNA sequence: TGTGCCAGCAGTCCTCAACTAGCGATCGCCGGGGAGCTGTTTTTT. The gene calls are TRBV7-2 and TRBJ2-2; 7 bases map to TRBD2. The CDR3 is 15 amino acids. Germline V CDR1 and CDR2: SGHTA, FQGNSA. Trimming at V came to 6 bases and at J to 6 bases, leaving 10 bases not matched to a gene.

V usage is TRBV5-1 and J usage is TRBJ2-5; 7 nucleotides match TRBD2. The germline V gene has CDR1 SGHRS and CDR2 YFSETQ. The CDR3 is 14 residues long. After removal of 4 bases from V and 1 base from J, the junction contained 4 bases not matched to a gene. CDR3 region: CASSRLAGQETQYF. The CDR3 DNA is TGCGCCAGCAGCAGATTAGCGGGCCAAGAGACCCAGTACTTC.

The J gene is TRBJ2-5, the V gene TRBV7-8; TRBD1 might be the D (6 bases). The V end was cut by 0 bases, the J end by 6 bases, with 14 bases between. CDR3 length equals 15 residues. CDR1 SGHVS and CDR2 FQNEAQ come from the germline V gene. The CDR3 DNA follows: TGTGCCAGCAGCTTAGCAAGTGGGGGCGAGAAGACCCAGTACTTC. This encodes CASSLASGGEKTQYF.

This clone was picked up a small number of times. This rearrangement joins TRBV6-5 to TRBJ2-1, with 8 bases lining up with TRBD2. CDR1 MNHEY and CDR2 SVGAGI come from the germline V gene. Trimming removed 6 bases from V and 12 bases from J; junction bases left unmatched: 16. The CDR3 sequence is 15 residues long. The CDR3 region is CASRQTSVMRERQFF. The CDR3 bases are TGTGCCAGCAGACAGACTAGCGTCATGCGAGAGCGGCAGTTCTTC.